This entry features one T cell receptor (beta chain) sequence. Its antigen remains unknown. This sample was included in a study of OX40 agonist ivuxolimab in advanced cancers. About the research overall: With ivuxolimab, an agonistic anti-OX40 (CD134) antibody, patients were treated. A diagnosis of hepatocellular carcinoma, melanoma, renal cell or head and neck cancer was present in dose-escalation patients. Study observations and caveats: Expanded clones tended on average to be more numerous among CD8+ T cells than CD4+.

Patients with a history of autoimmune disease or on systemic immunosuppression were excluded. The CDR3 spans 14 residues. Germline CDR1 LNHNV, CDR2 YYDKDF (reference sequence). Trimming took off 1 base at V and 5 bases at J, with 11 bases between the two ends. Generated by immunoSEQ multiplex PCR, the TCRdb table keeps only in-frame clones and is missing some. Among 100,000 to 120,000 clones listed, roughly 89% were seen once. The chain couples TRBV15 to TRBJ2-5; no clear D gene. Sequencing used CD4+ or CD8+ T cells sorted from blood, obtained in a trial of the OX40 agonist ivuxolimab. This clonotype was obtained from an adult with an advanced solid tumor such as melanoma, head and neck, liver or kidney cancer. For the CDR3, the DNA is TGTGCCACCAGCAGAGGTTCCGGGTGGGAGACCCAGTACTTC. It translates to CATSRGSGWETQYF.